This passage covers 9 T cell receptor beta chains from one sample sequenced in a study of T cells in narcolepsy (dated 2018 in TCRdb). Libraries were prepared through the immunoSEQ multiplex PCR assay. Held by TCRdb, this immuneACCESS table contains in-frame sequences only and omits some clones. Under half of the omission traces to an unresolved V gene where checked; the cause of the rest is unknown. This sample has 20,000 to 30,000 clones in its table, and roughly four fifths of those were observed once. Clones ranked in the top ten supply around 1% of the sample. Sequenced: memory (CD45RA-) CD4+ T cells from blood. This sample's cell subset or site label indicates: memory T cells sorted ex vivo from peripheral blood. The receptors here all came from a human donor in good health.

This rearrangement joins TRBV5-4 to TRBJ1-3; unclear D gene. Trimming removed 4 bases from V and 3 bases from J, with 11 bases in between. CDR3 length equals 14 residues. Germline assignment: CDR1 SGHNT and CDR2 YYREEE (reference sequence). The DNA for the CDR3 is TGTGCCAGCAGCCTCGATGGAATTGGAAACACCATATATTTT. Protein sequence: CASSLDGIGNTIYF.

The chain is built from TRBV7-9 and TRBJ2-7; no firm D call. The V gene lost 0 bases and the J gene lost 7 bases, with 7 bases spanning the gap. CDR1 is SEHNR, CDR2 FQNEAQ, per germline (reference sequence). CDR3 length equals 12 residues. The CDR3 bases are TGTGCCAGCAGCTTAGCCAGCCCTGAGCAGTACTTC. It codes for CASSLASPEQYF. The full variable domain, with the rest looked up from reference TRBV7-9 and TRBJ2-7, is DTGVSQNPRHKITKRGQNVTFRCDPISEHNRLYWYRQTLGQGPEFLTYFQNEAQLEKSRLLSDRFSAERPKGSFSTLEIQRTEQGDSAMYLCASSLASPEQYFGPGTRLTVT.

The gene calls are TRBV7-2 and TRBJ1-2; D is uncertain. Germline CDR1 and CDR2: SGHTA and FQGNSA. CDR3 length: 15 amino acids. Trimming pared 1 base from V and 0 bases from J, leaving 9 bases between. The CDR3 loop reads CASSLGLGPNYGYTF. DNA of the CDR3: TGTGCCAGCAGCTTAGGTTTAGGGCCTAACTATGGCTACACCTTC.

The chain couples TRBV29-1 to TRBJ1-1, with D perhaps TRBD1 (6 bases). V dropped 2 bases and J dropped 5 bases, with 12 bases sitting between them. Germline lookup yields CDR1 SQVTM and CDR2 ANQGSEA. The CDR3 contains 13 residues. CDR3 residues: CSVEIGGATEAFF. The DNA of the CDR3 is TGCAGCGTTGAAATTGGGGGGGCAACTGAAGCTTTCTTT. The full variable domain, completed using reference TRBV29-1 and TRBJ1-1, is SAVISQKPSRDICQRGTSLTIQCQVDSQVTMMFWYRQQPGQSLTLIATANQGSEATYESGFVIDKFPISRPNLTFSTLTVSNMSPEDSSIYLCSVEIGGATEAFFGQGTRLTVV.

The chain carries TRBV6-5 and TRBJ1-6; possible D gene TRBD1, 6 bases. CDR1 MNHEY and CDR2 SVGAGI come from the germline V gene. The CDR3 extends over 12 amino acids. V was clipped by 8 bases and J by 10 bases, with 12 bases between them. Written as DNA, the CDR3 is TGTGCCAGCGCCCAGGGGAACTCACCCCTCCACTTT. As protein: CASAQGNSPLHF.

The chain has TRBV11-2 and TRBJ2-4; D gene uncertain. Germline V lookup: CDR1 SGHAT, CDR2 FQNNGV. This CDR3 has 14 residues. V was shortened by 5 bases and J by 4 bases, with 12 bases between the two germline ends. Here the CDR3 DNA reads TGTGCCAGCAGCCCCCCCCGGATGAAAAACATTCAGTACTTC. Translating gives CASSPPRMKNIQYF. The variable domain in full, with the rest retrieved from reference TRBV11-2 and TRBJ2-4, is EAGVAQSPRYKIIEKRQSVAFWCNPISGHATLYWYQQILGQGPKLLIQFQNNGVVDDSQLPKDRFSAERLKGVDSTLKIQPAKLEDSAVYLCASSPPRMKNIQYFGAGTRLSVL.

CDR3 sequence: CASSLESRYQPQHF. The CDR3 nucleotides read TGTGCCAGCAGCTTAGAATCCCGTTATCAGCCCCAGCATTTT. The genes are TRBV7-9 and TRBJ1-5; D not resolved. V gave up 1 base and J gave up 5 bases, with 9 bases separating them. The CDR3 runs 14 residues. Per the germline V gene, CDR1 is SEHNR and CDR2 is FQNEAQ (reference sequence).

This clone was observed a handful of times. The chain uses TRBV25-1 and TRBJ2-2; 10 bases fit TRBD1. The CDR3 runs to 15 residues. J gave up 1 base and V 8 bases, and 4 bases lay outside the gene matches. Looked up from germline, CDR1 is MGHDK and CDR2 is SYGVNS. In DNA form, the CDR3 reads TGTGCCAGCCGGGGGGACAGGGGGAACACCGGGGAGCTGTTTTTT. Translating gives CASRGDRGNTGELFF.

The CDR3 bases are TGTGCCTGGAGTGTAGAAGCGGGGAGAGGCTACGAGCAGTACTTC. It specifies CAWSVEAGRGYEQYF. The genes are TRBV30 and TRBJ2-7, with TRBD2 identical over 7 bases. Germline V gene data show CDR1 as GTSNPN and CDR2 as SVGIG (reference sequence). Trimming at V came to 0 bases and at J to 3 bases, leaving 8 bases not matched to a gene. This CDR3 comprises 15 residues.